The rows below give T cell receptor beta chains drawn from one sample of a study of T cell responses to AZD1222 COVID-19 vaccine. TCRdb's copy holds only in-frame clones and misses some; the assay was immunoSEQ multiplex PCR. The profile shows tens of thousands of clones, around 90% of them singletons. The starting material was peripheral blood, obtained 28 days after the second AZD1222 dose. Receptors originate from an adult who received the AZD1222 COVID-19 vaccine. Both conserved end residues are part of each CDR3. Clone size is stated in some rows and not others, as once, few, many or a class when expanded.

clone_size,v_call,cdr3_aa
once,TRBV15,CATSIRSGEGSYGYTF
once,TRBV27,CASSSLGGPEAFF
once,TRBV19,CASSRHSEQYF
-,TRBV15,CATSRDGKGGLPSSGANVLTF
-,TRBV20-1,CAGASTDTQYF
-,TRBV4-3,CASSQDPGPREKLFF
-,TRBV15,CATSRDWGDPSTDTQYF
-,TRBV9,CASSDRTGTGELFF
-,TRBV6-5,CASSLTGTGNQPQHF
-,TRBV6-5,CASTLGRSHDYGYTF
-,TRBV6-2/TRBV6-3,CASSSWGSVRSAFF
few,TRBV7-9,CASSLSGGEYNEQFF
-,TRBV18,CASSPRTGDSETQYF
few,TRBV29-1,CSARQGDRTEAFF
-,TRBV3-1/TRBV3-2,CASSQDRVVSYGYTF
-,TRBV7-9,CASSPARGGYEQYF
few,TRBV7-9,CASSLVGTGGGGYTF
-,TRBV11-2,CASSLGAGYQETQYF
-,TRBV6-5,CASSYSSQGWTEAFF
once,TRBV3-1/TRBV3-2,CASSRGGESNQPQHF
-,TRBV6-6,CASVTLNTEAFF
-,TRBV9,CASSDPPGHINTEAFF
-,TRBV24-1,CPSGLGGYEQYF
few,TRBV24-1,CATSDRTGGMNTEAFF